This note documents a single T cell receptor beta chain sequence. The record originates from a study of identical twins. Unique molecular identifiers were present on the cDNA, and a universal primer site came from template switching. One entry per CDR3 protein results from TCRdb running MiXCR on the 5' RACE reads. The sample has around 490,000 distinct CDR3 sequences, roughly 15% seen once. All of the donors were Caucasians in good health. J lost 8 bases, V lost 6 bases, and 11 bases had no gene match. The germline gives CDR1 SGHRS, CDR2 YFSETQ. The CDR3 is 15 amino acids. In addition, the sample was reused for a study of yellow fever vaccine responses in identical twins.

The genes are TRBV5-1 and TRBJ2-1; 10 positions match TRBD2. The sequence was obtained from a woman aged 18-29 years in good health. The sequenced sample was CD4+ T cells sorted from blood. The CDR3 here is CASTLLQRGGDEQFF. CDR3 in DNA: TGCGCCAGCACCCTACTACAGCGGGGGGGCGATGAGCAGTTCTTC. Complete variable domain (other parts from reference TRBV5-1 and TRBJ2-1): KAGVTQTPRYLIKTRGQQVTLSCSPISGHRSVSWYQQTPGQGLQFLFEYFSETQRNKGNFPGRFSGRQFSNSRSEMNVSTLELGDSALYLCASTLLQRGGDEQFFGPGTRLTVL.